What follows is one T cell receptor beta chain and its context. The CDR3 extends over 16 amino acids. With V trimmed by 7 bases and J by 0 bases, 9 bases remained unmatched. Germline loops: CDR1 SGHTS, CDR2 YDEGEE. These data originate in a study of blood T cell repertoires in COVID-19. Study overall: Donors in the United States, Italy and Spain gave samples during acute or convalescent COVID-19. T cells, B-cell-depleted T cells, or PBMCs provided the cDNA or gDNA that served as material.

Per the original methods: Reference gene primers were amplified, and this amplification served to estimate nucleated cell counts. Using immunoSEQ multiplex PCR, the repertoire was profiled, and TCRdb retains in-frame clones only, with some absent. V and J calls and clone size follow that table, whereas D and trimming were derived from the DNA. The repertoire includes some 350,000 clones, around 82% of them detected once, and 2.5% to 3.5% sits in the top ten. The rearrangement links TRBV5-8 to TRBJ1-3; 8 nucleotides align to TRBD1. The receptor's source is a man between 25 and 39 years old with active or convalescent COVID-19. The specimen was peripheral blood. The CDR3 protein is CASVFYRGSSGNTIYF. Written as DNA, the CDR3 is TGTGCCAGCGTGTTTTACAGGGGGTCCTCTGGAAACACCATATATTTT.